This TCR beta chain comes out of a study of OX40 agonist ivuxolimab in advanced cancers. This CDR3 is 14 amino acids long. V was clipped by 3 bases and J by 3 bases, with 6 bases between them. CDR1 is MGHDK, CDR2 SYGVNS, per germline. This clone has a single count. Sequencing used immunoSEQ multiplex PCR; TCRdb keeps in-frame clones, though not all of them. The sample has about 61,000 clones, approximately 90% seen once; the top ten hold around 25%. This chain joins TRBV25-1 and TRBJ1-6; D is unclear. This receptor was obtained from an adult with an advanced solid tumor such as melanoma, head and neck, liver or kidney cancer. Source: CD4+ or CD8+ T cells sorted from blood, taken in a trial of the OX40 agonist ivuxolimab. As DNA, the CDR3 is TGTGCCAGCAGTGATTATTTCTATAATTCACCCCTCCACTTT. As protein: CASSDYFYNSPLHF.